The clone carrying this T cell receptor beta chain was seen at least ten times. Antigen: not known. The time point denotes: blood at routine non-recurrence follow-up after resection. Material for sequencing was whole RNA from tumor, nontumor lung or frozen PBMC, left unsorted. This CDR3 region has 16 residues. The germline gives CDR1 MDHEN, CDR2 SYDVKM. Trimming left V 6 bases short and J 0 bases short, with 15 bases between. A distinct unique molecular identifier was carried by each TCR cDNA molecule. TCRdb reprocessed the 5' RACE reads via MiXCR and lists one record per CDR3 protein. The table records approximately 56,000 distinct CDR3 sequences, around 7% of them present only once. This sample was included in a study of spatial heterogeneity in lung cancer. Study-wide background: Fewer alpha-chain than beta-chain sequences were consistently detected. Unique TCR and UMI combinations averaged more than ten appearances each in raw reads. Study-level points and caveats: Blood carried ubiquitous expanded tumor TCRs more at resection than follow-up.

The clonotype comes from a female donor with early-stage non-small cell lung cancer. The chain has TRBV28 and TRBJ1-3; tentatively, D is TRBD1 (5 bases). The specimen was PBMCs, collected at follow-up. CDR3 sequence: CASSPLDSRSGNTIYF. The CDR3 coding sequence is TGTGCCAGCAGCCCACTCGACAGCCGCTCTGGAAACACCATATATTTT. Using reference TRBV28 and TRBJ1-3 for the parts outside the CDR3, the full variable domain is DVKVTQSSRYLVKRTGEKVFLECVQDMDHENMFWYRQDPGLGLRLIYFSYDVKMKEKGDIPEGYSVSREKKERFSLILESASTNQTSMYLCASSPLDSRSGNTIYFGEGSWLTVV.